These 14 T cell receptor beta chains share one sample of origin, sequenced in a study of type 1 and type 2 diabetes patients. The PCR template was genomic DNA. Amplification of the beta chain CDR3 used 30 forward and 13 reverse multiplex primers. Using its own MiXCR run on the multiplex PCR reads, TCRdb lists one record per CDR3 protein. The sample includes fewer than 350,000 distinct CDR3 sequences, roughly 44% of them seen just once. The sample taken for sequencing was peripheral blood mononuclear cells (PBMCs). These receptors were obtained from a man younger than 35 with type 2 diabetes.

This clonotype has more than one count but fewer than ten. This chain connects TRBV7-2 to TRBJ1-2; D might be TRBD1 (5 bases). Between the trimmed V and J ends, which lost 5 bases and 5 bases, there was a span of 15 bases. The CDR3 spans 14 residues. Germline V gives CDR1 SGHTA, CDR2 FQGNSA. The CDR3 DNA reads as TGTGCCAGCAGCCCCGGGACTTTTGGGTATGGCTACACCTTC. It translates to CASSPGTFGYGYTF.

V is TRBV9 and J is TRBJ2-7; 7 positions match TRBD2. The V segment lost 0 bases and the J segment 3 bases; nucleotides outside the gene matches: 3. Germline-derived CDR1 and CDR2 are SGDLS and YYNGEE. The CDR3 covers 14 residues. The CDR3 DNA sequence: TGTGCCAGCAGCGTAGTGGCGGGGGACTACGAGCAGTACTTC. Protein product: CASSVVAGDYEQYF.

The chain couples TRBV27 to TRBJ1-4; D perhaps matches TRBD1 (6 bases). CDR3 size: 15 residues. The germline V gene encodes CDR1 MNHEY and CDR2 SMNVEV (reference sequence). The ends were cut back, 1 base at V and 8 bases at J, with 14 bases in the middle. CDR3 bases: TGTGCCAGCAGTTTATTCCGGGGGCCTGGCGAAAAACTGTTTTTT. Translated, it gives CASSLFRGPGEKLFF.

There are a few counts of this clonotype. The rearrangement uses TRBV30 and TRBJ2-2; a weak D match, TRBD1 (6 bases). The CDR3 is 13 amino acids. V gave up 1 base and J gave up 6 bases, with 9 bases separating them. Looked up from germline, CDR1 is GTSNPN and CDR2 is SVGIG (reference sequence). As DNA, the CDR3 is TGTGCCTGGAGTGGGCAGGGGTCCGGGGAGCTGTTTTTT. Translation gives CAWSGQGSGELFF. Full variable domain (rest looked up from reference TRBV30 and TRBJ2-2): SQTIHQWPATLVQPVGSPLSLECTVEGTSNPNLYWYRQAAGRGLQLLFYSVGIGQISSEVPQNLSASRPQDRQFILSSKKLLLSDSGFYLCAWSGQGSGELFFGEGSRLTVL.

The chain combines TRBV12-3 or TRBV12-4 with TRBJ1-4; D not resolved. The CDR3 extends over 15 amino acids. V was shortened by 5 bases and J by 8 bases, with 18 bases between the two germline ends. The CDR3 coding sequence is TGTGCCAGCAGTCCCACGGTCGCCGTAGGGGAAAAACTGTTTTTT. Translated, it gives CASSPTVAVGEKLFF.

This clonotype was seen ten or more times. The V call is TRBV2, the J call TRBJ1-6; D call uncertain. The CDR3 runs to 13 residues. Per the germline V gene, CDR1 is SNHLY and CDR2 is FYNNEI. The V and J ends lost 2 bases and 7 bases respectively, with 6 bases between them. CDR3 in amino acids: CASSESRNSPLHF. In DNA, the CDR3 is TGTGCCAGCAGTGAAAGCCGCAATTCACCCCTCCACTTT.

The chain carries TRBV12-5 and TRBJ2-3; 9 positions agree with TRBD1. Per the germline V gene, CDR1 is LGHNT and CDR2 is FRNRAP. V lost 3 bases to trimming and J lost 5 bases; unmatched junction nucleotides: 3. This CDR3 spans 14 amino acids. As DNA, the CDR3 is TGTGCTAGTGGTTTCGGGACAGGGTTAGATACGCAGTATTTT. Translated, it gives CASGFGTGLDTQYF.

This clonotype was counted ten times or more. CDR3 in DNA: TGTGCCACCAGCCGACAGGTTGAGGGAAGTAATGAGCAGTTCTTC. Its translation is CATSRQVEGSNEQFF. This chain uses TRBV15 with TRBJ2-1, with a tentative D call TRBD1 (6 bases). Germline CDR1 is LNHNV and CDR2 is YYDKDF (reference sequence). The CDR3 is made up of 15 amino acids. V gave up 5 bases and J gave up 7 bases, with 18 bases separating them. The variable domain in full, completed from reference TRBV15 and TRBJ2-1, reads DAMVIQNPRYQVTQFGKPVTLSCSQTLNHNVMYWYQQKSSQAPKLLFHYYDKDFNNEADTPDNFQSRRPNTSFCFLDIRSPGLGDTAMYLCATSRQVEGSNEQFFGPGTRLTVL.

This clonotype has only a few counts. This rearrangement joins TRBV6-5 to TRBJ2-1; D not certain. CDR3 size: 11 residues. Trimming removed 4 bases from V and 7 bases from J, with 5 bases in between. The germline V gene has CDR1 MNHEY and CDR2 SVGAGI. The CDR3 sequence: CASSSENEQFF. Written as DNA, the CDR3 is TGTGCCAGCAGTTCAGAGAATGAGCAGTTCTTC.

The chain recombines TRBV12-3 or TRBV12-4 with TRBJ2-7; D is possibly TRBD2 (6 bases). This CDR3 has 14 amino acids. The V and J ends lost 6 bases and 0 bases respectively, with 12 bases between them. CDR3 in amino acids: CASRRDSRSYEQYF. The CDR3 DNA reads TGTGCCAGCAGACGGGACTCCCGCTCCTACGAGCAGTACTTC.

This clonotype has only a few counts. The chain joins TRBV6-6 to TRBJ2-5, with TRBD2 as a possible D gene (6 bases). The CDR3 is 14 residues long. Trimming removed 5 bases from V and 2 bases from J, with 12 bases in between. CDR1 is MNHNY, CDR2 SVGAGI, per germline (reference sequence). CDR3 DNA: TGTGCCAGCAGTGCCTCGCGGGATCAAGAGACCCAGTACTTC. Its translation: CASSASRDQETQYF.

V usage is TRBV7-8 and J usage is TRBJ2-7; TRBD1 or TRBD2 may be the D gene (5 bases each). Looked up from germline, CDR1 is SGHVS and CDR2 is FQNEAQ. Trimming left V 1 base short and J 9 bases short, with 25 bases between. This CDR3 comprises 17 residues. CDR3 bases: TGTGCCAGCAGCTTAGTCGGGGTTGGGCAGCTTGGGGGTATGCAGTACTTC. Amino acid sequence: CASSLVGVGQLGGMQYF.

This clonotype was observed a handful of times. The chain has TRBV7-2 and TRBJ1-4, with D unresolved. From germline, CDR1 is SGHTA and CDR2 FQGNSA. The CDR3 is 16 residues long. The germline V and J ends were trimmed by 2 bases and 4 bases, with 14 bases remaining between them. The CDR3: CASSLLGPHGNEKLFF. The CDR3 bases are TGTGCCAGCAGCTTACTGGGCCCCCACGGTAATGAAAAACTGTTTTTT.

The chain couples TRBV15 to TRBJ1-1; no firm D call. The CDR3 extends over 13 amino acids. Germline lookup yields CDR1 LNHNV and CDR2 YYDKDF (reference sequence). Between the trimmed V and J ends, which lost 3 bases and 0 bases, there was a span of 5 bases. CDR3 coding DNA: TGTGCCACCAGCAGGGATATGAACACTGAAGCTTTCTTT. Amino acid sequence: CATSRDMNTEAFF.